This T cell receptor beta chain is from a study of blood T cells in healthy people across ages. A second about 6 to 11 cycle PCR used barcoded and J-beta primers. TCRdb ran MiXCR on the 5' RACE reads and lists one entry per CDR3 protein. The profile shows roughly 700,000 distinct CDR3 sequences, around 48% of them singletons. The germline V gene encodes CDR1 ENHRY and CDR2 SYGVKD. The V and J ends lost 2 bases and 3 bases respectively, with 14 bases between them. The CDR3 spans 15 residues. The clonotype originates from a woman aged 60-75 years in good health. J is TRBJ2-7 and V is TRBV10-3; D is perhaps TRBD1 or TRBD2 (5 bases each). Material for sequencing was blood. DNA for the CDR3: TGTGCCATCAGTGAGGGCCAGGGAGTCGTCTACGAGCAGTACTTC. Translating it yields CAISEGQGVVYEQYF.